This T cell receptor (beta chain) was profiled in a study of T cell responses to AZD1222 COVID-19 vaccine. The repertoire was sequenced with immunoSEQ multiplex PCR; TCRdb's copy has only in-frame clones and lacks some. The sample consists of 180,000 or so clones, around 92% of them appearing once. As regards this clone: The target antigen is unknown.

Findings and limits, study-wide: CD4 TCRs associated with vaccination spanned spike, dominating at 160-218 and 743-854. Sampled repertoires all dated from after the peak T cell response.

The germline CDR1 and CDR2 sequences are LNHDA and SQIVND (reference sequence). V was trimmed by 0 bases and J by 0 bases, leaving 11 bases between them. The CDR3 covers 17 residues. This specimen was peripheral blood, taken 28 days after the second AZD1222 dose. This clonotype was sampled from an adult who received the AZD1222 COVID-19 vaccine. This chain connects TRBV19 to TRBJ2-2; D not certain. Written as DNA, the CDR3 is TGTGCCAGTAGTATAGATCCGGCACCCTCGAACACCGGGGAGCTGTTTTTT. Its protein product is CASSIDPAPSNTGELFF.